This T cell receptor beta chain comes out of a study of a mutant IDH1 vaccine in newly diagnosed glioma. Study-wide results and caveats: Changes in the top peripheral T cell clonotypes seemingly had no bearing on pseudoprogression.

Concerning this clone itself: The antigen remains unidentified. Its ends do not fully match the called genes, so a read error is possible.

Generated by immunoSEQ multiplex PCR, the TCRdb table keeps only in-frame clones and is missing some. The table records about 54,000 clones, less than 90% of them present only once. As to time point: week 35, safety follow-up. Topical imiquimod was applied with each vaccine dose, which held 300 ug of mutant IDH1 20-mer peptide. The sequence derives from a woman aged 18-29 years with glioma. The material sequenced was PBMCs, taken from a glioma patient whose treatment included an IDH1 peptide vaccine.

The CDR3 nucleotides are TGTGCTAGCAGCTTAGAGACCCCCGTTCCGGGTTTACCGGGCCTCTCCTACAATGAGCAGTTCTTC. Translation gives CASSLETPVPGLPGLSYNEQFF. V is TRBV7-7 and J is TRBJ2-1; D uncertain. Germline V lookup: CDR1 SSHAT, CDR2 FNYEAQ (reference sequence). This CDR3 region has 22 residues.